This T cell receptor beta chain is from a study of T cells in Graves' hyperthyroidism and ophthalmopathy. As regards this clonotype: One junction end does not reproduce the germline sequence, and a read error may be involved.

RNA transcripts yielded amplified TCR beta CDR3 regions. The HTBI primer set drove a first-round RT-PCR of the TCR CDR3. TCRdb passed the multiplex PCR reads through MiXCR, listing each CDR3 protein once. Here the sample spans about 640,000 distinct CDR3 sequences, around 21% being singletons. This CDR3 comprises 14 residues. Germline CDR1 is SGHTA and CDR2 is FQGNSA. Uncontrolled infection, other autoimmune disease, pregnancy or lactation excluded patients. Sequenced material: blood. The chain has TRBV7-2 and TRBJ2-2; maybe TRBD2 (5 bases). This receptor was identified in a man in his thirties or forties with Graves' ophthalmopathy. In nucleotides, the CDR3 is TGTGCCAGCAACTTAGTCGGGGTTGGCGGGGAGCTGTTTTTT. It yields the protein CASNLVGVGGELFF.